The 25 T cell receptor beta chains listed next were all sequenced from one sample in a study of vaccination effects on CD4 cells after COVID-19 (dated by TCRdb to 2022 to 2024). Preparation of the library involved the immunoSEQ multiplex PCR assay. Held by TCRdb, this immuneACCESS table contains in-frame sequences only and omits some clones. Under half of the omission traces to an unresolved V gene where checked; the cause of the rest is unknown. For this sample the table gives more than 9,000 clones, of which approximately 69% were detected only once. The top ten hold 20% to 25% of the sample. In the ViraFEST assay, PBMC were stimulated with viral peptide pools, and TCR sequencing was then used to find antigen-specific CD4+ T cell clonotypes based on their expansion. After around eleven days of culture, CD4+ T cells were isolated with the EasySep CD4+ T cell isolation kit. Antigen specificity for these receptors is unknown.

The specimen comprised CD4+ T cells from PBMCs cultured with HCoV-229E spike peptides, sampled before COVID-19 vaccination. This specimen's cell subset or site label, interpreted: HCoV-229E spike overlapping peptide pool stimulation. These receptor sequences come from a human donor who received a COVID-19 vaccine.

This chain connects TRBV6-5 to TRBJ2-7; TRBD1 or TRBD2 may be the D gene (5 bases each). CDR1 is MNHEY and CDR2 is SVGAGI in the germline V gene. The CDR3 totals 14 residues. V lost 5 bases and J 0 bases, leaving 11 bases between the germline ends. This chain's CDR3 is CASSPRDGSYEQYF. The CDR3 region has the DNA TGTGCCAGCAGTCCCCGGGACGGCTCCTACGAGCAGTACTTC.

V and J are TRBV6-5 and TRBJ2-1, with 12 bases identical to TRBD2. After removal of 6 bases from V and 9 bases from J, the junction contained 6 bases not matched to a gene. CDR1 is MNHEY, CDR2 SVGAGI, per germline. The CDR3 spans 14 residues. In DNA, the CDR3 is TGTGCCAGCAGCTGGACTAGCGGGGACCCTGAGCAGTTCTTC. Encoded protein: CASSWTSGDPEQFF.

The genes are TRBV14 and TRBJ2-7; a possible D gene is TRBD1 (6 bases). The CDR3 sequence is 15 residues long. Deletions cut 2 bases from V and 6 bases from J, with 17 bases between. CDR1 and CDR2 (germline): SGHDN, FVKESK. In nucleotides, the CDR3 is TGTGCCAGCAGCCAAACTTTCAACTCAGGGGCCGAGCAGTACTTC. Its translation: CASSQTFNSGAEQYF.

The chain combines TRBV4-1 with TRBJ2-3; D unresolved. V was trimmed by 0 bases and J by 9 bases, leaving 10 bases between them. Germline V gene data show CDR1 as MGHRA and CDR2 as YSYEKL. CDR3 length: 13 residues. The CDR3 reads CASSQDPEATQYF. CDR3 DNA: TGCGCCAGCAGCCAAGATCCTGAAGCCACGCAGTATTTT.

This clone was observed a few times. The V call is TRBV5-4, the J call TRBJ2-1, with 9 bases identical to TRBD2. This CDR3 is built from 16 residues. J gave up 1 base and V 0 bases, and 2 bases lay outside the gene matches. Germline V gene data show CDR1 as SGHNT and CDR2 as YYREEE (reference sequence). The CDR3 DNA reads TGTGCCAGCAGCTTGGGAGCGGGGGGTTCCTACAATGAGCAGTTCTTC. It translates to CASSLGAGGSYNEQFF.

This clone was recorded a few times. The CDR3 is CASSQDTAAYNTGELFF. In DNA, the CDR3 is TGTGCCAGCAGCCAAGATACAGCGGCCTATAACACCGGGGAGCTGTTTTTT. The chain employs TRBV4-2 and TRBJ2-2; tentatively, D is TRBD2 (5 bases). The CDR3 runs 17 residues. The V end was cut by 0 bases, the J end by 2 bases, with 13 bases between. CDR1 LGHNA and CDR2 YNFKEQ come from the germline V gene.

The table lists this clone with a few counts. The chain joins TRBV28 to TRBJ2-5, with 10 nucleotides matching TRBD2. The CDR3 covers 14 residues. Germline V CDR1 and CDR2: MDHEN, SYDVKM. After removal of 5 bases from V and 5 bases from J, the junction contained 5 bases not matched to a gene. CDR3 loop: CASSGAGGPETQYF. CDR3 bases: TGTGCCAGCAGTGGAGCGGGAGGGCCTGAGACCCAGTACTTC.

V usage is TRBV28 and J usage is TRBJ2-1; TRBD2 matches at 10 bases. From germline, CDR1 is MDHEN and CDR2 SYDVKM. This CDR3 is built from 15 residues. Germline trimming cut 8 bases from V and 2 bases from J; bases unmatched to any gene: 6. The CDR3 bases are TGTGCCAGCCTCGGACTAGCGGACCCCTACAATGAGCAGTTCTTC. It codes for CASLGLADPYNEQFF.

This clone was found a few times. CDR3 DNA sequence: TGTGCCTGGAGTGACGGGACAAAGTACTTC. It yields the protein CAWSDGTKYF. The genes are TRBV30 and TRBJ2-7, with D perhaps matching TRBD1 (6 bases). Trimming cost V 1 base and J 11 bases, with 9 bases left between them. The CDR3 extends over 10 amino acids. Per germline, CDR1 GTSNPN and CDR2 SVGIG (reference sequence).

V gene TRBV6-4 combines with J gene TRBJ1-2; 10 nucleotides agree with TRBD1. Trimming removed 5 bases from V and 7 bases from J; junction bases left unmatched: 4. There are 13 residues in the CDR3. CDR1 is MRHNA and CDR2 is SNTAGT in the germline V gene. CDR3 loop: CASSSGTGVGYTF. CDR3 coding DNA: TGTGCCAGCAGTTCCGGGACAGGGGTTGGCTACACCTTC.

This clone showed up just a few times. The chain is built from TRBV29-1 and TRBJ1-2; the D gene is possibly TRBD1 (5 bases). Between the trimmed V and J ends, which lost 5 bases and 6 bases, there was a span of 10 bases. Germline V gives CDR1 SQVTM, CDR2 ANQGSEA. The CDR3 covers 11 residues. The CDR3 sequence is CSVRGGDGYTF. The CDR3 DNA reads TGCAGCGTTCGGGGCGGGGATGGCTACACCTTC.

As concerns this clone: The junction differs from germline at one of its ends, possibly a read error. The CDR3 protein is CASSPGGRSTDTQYF. The CDR3 coding sequence is TGTGCTAGCAGCCCCGGGGGCCGGTCCACAGATACGCAGTATTTT. This chain links TRBV7-7 with TRBJ2-3; D may match TRBD1 or TRBD2 (6 bases each). Germline V CDR1 and CDR2: SSHAT, FNYEAQ (reference sequence). This CDR3 comprises 15 residues.

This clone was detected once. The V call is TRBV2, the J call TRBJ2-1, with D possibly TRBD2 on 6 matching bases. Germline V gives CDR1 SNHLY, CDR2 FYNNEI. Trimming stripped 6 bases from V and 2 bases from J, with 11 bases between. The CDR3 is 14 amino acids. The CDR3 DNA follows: TGTGCCAGCAGCCGACTAGGACCCTACAATGAGCAGTTCTTC. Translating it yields CASSRLGPYNEQFF.

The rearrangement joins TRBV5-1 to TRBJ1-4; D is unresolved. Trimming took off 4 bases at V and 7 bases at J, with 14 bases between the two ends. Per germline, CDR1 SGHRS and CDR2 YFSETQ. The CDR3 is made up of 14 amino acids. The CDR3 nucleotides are TGCGCCAGCAGCCCCCGCCTGGCGGGTGAAAAACTGTTTTTT. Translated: CASSPRLAGEKLFF.

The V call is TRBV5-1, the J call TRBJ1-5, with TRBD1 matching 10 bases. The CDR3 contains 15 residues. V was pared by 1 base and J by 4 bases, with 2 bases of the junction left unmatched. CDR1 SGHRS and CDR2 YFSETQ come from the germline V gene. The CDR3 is CASSLSGQGNQPQHF. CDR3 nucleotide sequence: TGCGCCAGCAGCTTGTCGGGACAGGGGAATCAGCCCCAGCATTTT.

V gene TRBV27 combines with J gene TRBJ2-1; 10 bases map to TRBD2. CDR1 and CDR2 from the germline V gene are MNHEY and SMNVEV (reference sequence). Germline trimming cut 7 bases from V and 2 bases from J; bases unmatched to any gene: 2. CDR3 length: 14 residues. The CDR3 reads CASTSGRAYNEQFF. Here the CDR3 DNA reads TGTGCCAGCACGAGCGGGAGGGCCTACAATGAGCAGTTCTTC.

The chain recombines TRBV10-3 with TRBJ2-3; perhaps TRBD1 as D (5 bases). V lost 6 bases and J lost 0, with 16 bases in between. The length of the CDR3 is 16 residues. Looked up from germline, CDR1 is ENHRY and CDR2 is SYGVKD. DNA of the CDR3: TGTGCCATCAGCGCCCCCCCATCAGGGAGCACAGATACGCAGTATTTT. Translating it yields CAISAPPSGSTDTQYF.

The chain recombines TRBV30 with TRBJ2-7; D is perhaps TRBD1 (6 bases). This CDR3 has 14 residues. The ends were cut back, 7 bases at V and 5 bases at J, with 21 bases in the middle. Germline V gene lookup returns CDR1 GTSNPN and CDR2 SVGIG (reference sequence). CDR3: CASHPPTGTNEQYF. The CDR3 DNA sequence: TGTGCCTCTCACCCACCTACAGGGACCAACGAGCAGTACTTC. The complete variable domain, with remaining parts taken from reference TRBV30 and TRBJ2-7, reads SQTIHQWPATLVQPVGSPLSLECTVEGTSNPNLYWYRQAAGRGLQLLFYSVGIGQISSEVPQNLSASRPQDRQFILSSKKLLLSDSGFYLCASHPPTGTNEQYFGPGTRLTVT.

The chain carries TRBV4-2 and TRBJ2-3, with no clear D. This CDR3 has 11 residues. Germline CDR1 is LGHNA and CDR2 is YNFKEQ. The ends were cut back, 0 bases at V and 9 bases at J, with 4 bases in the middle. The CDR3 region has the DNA TGTGCCAGCAGCCAAGAGGACACGCAGTATTTT. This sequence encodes CASSQEDTQYF.

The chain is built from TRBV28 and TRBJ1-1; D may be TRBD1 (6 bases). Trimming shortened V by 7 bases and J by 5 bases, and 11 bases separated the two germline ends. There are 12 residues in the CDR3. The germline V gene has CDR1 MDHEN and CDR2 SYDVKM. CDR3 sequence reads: CASKGGWTEAFF. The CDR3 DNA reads TGTGCCAGCAAGGGGGGCTGGACTGAAGCTTTCTTT.

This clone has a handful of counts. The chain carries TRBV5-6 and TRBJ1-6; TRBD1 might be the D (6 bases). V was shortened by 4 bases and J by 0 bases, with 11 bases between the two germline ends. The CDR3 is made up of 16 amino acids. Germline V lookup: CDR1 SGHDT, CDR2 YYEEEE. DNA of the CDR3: TGTGCCAGCAGCGACACAGGGAGCTCCTATAATTCACCCCTCCACTTT. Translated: CASSDTGSSYNSPLHF.

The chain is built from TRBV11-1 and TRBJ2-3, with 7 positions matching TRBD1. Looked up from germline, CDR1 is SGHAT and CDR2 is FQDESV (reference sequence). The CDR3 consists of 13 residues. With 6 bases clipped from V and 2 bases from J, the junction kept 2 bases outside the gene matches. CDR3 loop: CASSGQATDTQYF. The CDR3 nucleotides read TGTGCCAGCAGTGGACAGGCCACAGATACGCAGTATTTT. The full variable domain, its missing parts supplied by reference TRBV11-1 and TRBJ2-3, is EAEVAQSPRYKITEKSQAVAFWCDPISGHATLYWYRQILGQGPELLVQFQDESVVDDSQLPKDRFSAERLKGVDSTLKIQPAELGDSAMYLCASSGQATDTQYFGPGTRLTVL.

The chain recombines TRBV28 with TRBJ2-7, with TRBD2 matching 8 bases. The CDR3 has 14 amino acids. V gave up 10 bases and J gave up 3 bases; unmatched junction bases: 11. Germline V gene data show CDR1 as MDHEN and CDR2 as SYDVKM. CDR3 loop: CATRGLAGFYEQYF. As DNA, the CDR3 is TGTGCCACCCGTGGGCTAGCGGGTTTCTACGAGCAGTACTTC.

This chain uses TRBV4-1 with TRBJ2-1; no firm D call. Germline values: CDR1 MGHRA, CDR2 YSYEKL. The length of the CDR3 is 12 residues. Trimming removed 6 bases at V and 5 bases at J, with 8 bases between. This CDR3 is CASSSNDNEQFF. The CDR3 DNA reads TGCGCCAGCAGTTCTAATGACAATGAGCAGTTCTTC.

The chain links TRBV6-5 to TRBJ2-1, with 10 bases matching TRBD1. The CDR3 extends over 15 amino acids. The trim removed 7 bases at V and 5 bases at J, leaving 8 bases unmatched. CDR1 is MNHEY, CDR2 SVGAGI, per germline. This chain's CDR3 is CASTLGGQGDNEQFF. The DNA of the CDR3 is TGTGCCAGCACCCTAGGTGGACAGGGGGACAATGAGCAGTTCTTC.